These 5 T cell receptor beta chains originate from one sample sequenced in a study of cytomegalovirus exposure and HLA in healthy donors. 13 Jbeta primers and 60 Vbeta primers were used for the PCR. The repertoire was sequenced with immunoSEQ multiplex PCR; TCRdb's copy has only in-frame clones and lacks some. There are some 200,000 clones in the sample; approximately 78% occur only once, and roughly 0.8% lies in the top ten. The sample taken for sequencing was PBMCs. Every receptor here comes from a woman aged 18-29 years in good health and CMV-seronegative.

Here the CDR3 DNA reads TGCGCCAGCAGCCAAGACAGGCAAATTAACTATGGCTACACCTTC. Translating gives CASSQDRQINYGYTF. The rearrangement links TRBV4-1 to TRBJ1-2; D uncertain. V shed 0 bases and J shed 1 base, with 9 bases lying between them. Germline CDR1 MGHRA, CDR2 YSYEKL. The CDR3 has 15 amino acids.

The chain has TRBV6-5 and TRBJ2-1, with TRBD1 matching over 7 bases. CDR3 length: 16 residues. V trimming: 0 bases; J trimming: 8 bases; junction bases outside the gene matches: 10. The germline V gene encodes CDR1 MNHEY and CDR2 SVGAGI. The CDR3 sequence: CASSYSGIWDSYEQFF. For the CDR3, the DNA is TGTGCCAGCAGTTACTCAGGCATCTGGGACAGTTATGAGCAGTTCTTC.

The V and J genes are TRBV7-2 and TRBJ1-2; the D gene is possibly TRBD1 (6 bases). V lost 5 bases to trimming and J lost 7 bases, with 17 bases between them. The germline CDR1 and CDR2 sequences are SGHTA and FQGNSA. The CDR3 runs 14 residues. CDR3 sequence: CASSQGLGSRGYTF. CDR3 coding DNA: TGTGCCAGCAGCCAGGGGCTAGGGTCGCGTGGCTACACCTTC. The variable domain in full, completed from reference TRBV7-2 and TRBJ1-2, reads GAGVSQSPSNKVTEKGKDVELRCDPISGHTALYWYRQSLGQGLEFLIYFQGNSAPDKSGLPSDRFSAERTGGSVSTLTIQRTQQEDSAVYLCASSQGLGSRGYTFGSGTRLTVV.

This clone was detected only a few times. V usage is TRBV7-8 and J usage is TRBJ2-7; the D gene is possibly TRBD2 (6 bases). Trimming removed 5 bases from V and 2 bases from J, with 16 bases in between. CDR3 size: 15 residues. Per germline, CDR1 SGHVS and CDR2 FQNEAQ. CDR3 loop: CASSHKRVSPYEQYF. The CDR3, as DNA: TGTGCCAGCAGCCACAAGCGGGTTTCCCCCTACGAGCAGTACTTC.

This clone was detected once. This chain connects TRBV7-3 to TRBJ2-3; 11 bases agree with TRBD2. J lost 3 bases, V lost 4 bases, and 0 bases had no gene match. The CDR3 consists of 14 residues. Per the germline V gene, CDR1 is SGHTA and CDR2 is FQGTGA. The CDR3 here is CASSWTSGTDTQYF. The CDR3 coding sequence is TGTGCCAGCAGCTGGACTAGCGGGACAGATACGCAGTATTTT.